The 6 T cell receptor beta chains presented below share a single source sample, sequenced in a study of T cells in Graves' hyperthyroidism and ophthalmopathy. Authors of the study amplified TCR beta CDR3 regions from RNA transcripts. The HTBI set primed first-round TCR CDR3 RT-PCR. TCRdb used MiXCR to reprocess the multiplex PCR reads, holding one entry per CDR3 protein. The sample shows about 380,000 distinct CDR3 sequences, roughly 20% of them seen only once. Sequencing was performed on blood. The source of these receptors is a man between 18 and 35 years old with Graves' ophthalmopathy.

The chain couples TRBV7-9 to TRBJ2-7; D may be TRBD1 or TRBD2 (6 bases each). This CDR3 spans 16 amino acids. V was trimmed by 1 base and J by 5 bases, leaving 18 bases between them. Germline CDR1 reads SEHNR; CDR2 reads FQNEAQ (reference sequence). CDR3 in amino acids: CASSLEGGSVGNEQYF. The CDR3 region has the DNA TGTGCCAGCAGCTTAGAGGGGGGAAGCGTGGGCAACGAGCAGTACTTC.

The chain combines TRBV28 with TRBJ2-2, with 8 bases lining up with TRBD2. This CDR3 spans 16 amino acids. The germline CDR1 and CDR2 sequences are MDHEN and SYDVKM. The V gene end was trimmed by 6 bases and the J gene end by 1 base; junction bases not matched to a gene: 7. Here the CDR3 reads CASSTGGAGNTGELFF. The CDR3 DNA reads TGTGCCAGCAGCACCGGGGGGGCGGGGAACACCGGGGAGCTGTTTTTT.

This clonotype was seen repeatedly, ten times or more. The chain links TRBV11-2 to TRBJ2-3, with a tentative D call TRBD1 (5 bases). Trimming cost V 5 bases and J 2 bases, with 11 bases left between them. Germline V gene data show CDR1 as SGHAT and CDR2 as FQNNGV. This CDR3 comprises 14 residues. Written as DNA, the CDR3 is TGTGCCAGCAGCCGACAGACCTACACAGATACGCAGTATTTT. Translating it yields CASSRQTYTDTQYF.

The chain carries TRBV4-2 and TRBJ1-2, with D unclear. The CDR3 has 14 amino acids. Trimming removed 4 bases at V and 2 bases at J, with 11 bases between. Germline loops: CDR1 LGHNA, CDR2 YNFKEQ. In nucleotides, the CDR3 is TGTGCCAGCAGCCCTCAGACACCCAACTATGGCTACACCTTC. Its translation: CASSPQTPNYGYTF.

This clonotype was observed many times. This chain uses TRBV15 with TRBJ2-7, with D perhaps TRBD1 (5 bases). Germline V gene sequence: CDR1 LNHNV, CDR2 YYDKDF (reference sequence). Trimming removed 5 bases at V and 2 bases at J, with 16 bases between. The CDR3 runs 15 residues. CDR3 sequence reads: CATSGSDRGPYEQYF. CDR3 in DNA: TGTGCCACCAGCGGATCCGACAGAGGCCCCTACGAGCAGTACTTC.

For this clonotype: Possible read error: a much larger clone is one base away. The CDR3 does not end in the conserved phenylalanine or tryptophan, so this is likely a read error. V and J are TRBV18 and TRBJ2-1, with D unresolved. Trimming removed 2 bases from V and 5 bases from J, with 7 bases in between. The CDR3 has 13 residues. Germline CDR1 KGHSH, CDR2 LQKENI. The CDR3 is CASSPARDNEQFL. The CDR3, as DNA: TGTGCCAGCTCACCAGCGAGAGACAATGAGCAGTTCCTC.